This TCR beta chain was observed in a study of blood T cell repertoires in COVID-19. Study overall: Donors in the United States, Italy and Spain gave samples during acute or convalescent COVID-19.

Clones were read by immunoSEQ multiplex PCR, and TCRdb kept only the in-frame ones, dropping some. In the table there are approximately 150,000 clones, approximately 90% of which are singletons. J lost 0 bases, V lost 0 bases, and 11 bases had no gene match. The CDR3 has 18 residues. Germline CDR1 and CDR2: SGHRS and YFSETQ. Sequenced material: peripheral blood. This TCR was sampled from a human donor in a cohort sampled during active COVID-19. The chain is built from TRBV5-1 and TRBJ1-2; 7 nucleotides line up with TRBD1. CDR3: CASSLGGGTGPTNYGYTF. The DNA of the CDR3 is TGCGCCAGCAGCTTGGGAGGGGGCACGGGCCCCACTAACTATGGCTACACCTTC.